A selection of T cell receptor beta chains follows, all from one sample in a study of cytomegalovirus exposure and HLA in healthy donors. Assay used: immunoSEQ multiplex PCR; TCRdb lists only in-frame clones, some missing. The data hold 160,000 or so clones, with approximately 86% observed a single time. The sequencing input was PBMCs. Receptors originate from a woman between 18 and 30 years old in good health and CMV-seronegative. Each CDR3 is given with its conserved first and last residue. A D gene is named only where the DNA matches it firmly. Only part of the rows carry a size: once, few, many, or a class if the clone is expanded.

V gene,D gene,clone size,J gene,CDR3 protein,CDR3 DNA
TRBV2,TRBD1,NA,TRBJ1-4,CASSDVGTGNEKLFF,TGTGCCAGCAGTGACGTCGGGACAGGGAATGAAAAACTGTTTTTT
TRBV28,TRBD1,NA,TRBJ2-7,CASSFPPGQRYEQYF,TGTGCCAGCAGTTTCCCCCCGGGACAGCGGTACGAGCAGTACTTC
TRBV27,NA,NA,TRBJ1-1,CASSLTRAYTEAFF,TGTGCCAGCAGTTTAACGAGGGCTTACACTGAAGCTTTCTTT
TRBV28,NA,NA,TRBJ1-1,CASSGQMNTEAFF,TGTGCCAGCAGTGGACAGATGAACACTGAAGCTTTCTTT
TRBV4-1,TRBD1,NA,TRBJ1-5,CASSHLGGRVNQPQHF,TGCGCCAGCAGCCATCTAGGGGGCAGGGTCAATCAGCCCCAGCATTTT
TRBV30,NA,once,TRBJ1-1,CAWSTTGSTEAFF,TGTGCCTGGAGTACTACAGGCAGCACTGAAGCTTTCTTT
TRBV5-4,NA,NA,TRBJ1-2,CASSFGGLGWGYGYTF,TGTGCCAGCAGCTTCGGCGGGTTAGGGTGGGGCTATGGCTACACCTTC
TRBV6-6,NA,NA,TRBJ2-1,CASSYGGAEQFF,TGTGCCAGCAGTTACGGGGGGGCGGAGCAGTTCTTC
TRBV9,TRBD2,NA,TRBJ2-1,CASTPKRGGIEQFF,TGTGCCAGCACCCCCAAGCGGGGGGGAATTGAGCAGTTCTTC
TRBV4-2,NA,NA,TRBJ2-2,CASSQVGGSNTGELFF,TGTGCCAGCAGCCAAGTGGGGGGATCGAACACCGGGGAGCTGTTTTTT
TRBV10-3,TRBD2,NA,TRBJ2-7,CAISPLTSGSYEQYF,TGTGCCATCAGCCCCCTAACTAGCGGGAGTTACGAGCAGTACTTC
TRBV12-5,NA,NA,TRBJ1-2,CASGTGLGYGYTF,TGTGCTAGTGGGACAGGTCTTGGGTATGGCTACACCTTC
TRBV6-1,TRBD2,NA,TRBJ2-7,CASSGYGGVAYEQYF,TGTGCCAGCAGTGGATATGGGGGGGTTGCCTACGAGCAGTACTTC
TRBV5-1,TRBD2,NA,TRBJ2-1,CASSQTSGGGNEQFF,TGCGCCAGCAGCCAGACTAGCGGGGGTGGCAATGAGCAGTTCTTC
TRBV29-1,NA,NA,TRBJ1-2,CSVLWAGGYTF,TGCAGCGTTTTGTGGGCTGGGGGCTACACCTTC
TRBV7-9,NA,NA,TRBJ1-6,CSSTLTRQGNSPLHF,TGTTCCAGCACCCTGACTCGGCAGGGGAATTCACCCCTCCACTTT
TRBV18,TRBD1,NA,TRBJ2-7,CASSPLRTGESLEQYF,TGTGCCAGCTCACCACTTAGGACAGGGGAATCCCTCGAGCAGTACTTC
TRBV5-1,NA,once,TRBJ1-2,CASSLGTASDYTF,TGCGCCAGCAGCTTGGGGACAGCTTCTGACTACACCTTC
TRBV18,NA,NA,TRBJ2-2,CASSPLSSSIGTGELFF,TGTGCCAGCTCACCACTATCCTCTAGCATCGGCACCGGGGAGCTGTTTTTT
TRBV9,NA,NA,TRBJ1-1,CASSLRPRGGNTEAFF,TGTGCCAGCAGCCTCCGCCCCCGCGGGGGGAACACTGAAGCTTTCTTT
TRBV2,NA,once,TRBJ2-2,CASRLAADTGELFF,TGTGCCAGCAGGTTGGCGGCTGACACCGGGGAGCTGTTTTTT
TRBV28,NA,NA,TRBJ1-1,CASSLWDSEAFF,TGTGCCAGCAGTTTATGGGACAGTGAAGCTTTCTTT
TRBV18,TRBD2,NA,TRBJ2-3,CASSSISGLAGADTQYF,TGTGCCAGCTCAAGTATATCCGGACTAGCGGGAGCAGATACGCAGTATTTT
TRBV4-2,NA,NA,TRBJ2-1,CASSQATDAKSYNEQFF,TGTGCCAGCAGCCAAGCAACAGACGCTAAATCCTACAATGAGCAGTTCTTC
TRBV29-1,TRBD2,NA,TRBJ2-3,CSVTGTSGRTDTQYF,TGCAGCGTTACCGGGACTAGCGGGAGGACAGATACGCAGTATTTT
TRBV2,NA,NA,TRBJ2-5,CASRANGGETQYF,TGTGCCAGCAGGGCCAACGGAGGGGAGACCCAGTACTTC
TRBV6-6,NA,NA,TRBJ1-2,CASSSNGQGSYTF,TGTGCCAGCAGTTCCAACGGGCAGGGCAGCTACACCTTC
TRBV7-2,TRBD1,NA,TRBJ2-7,CASSWYRDRASVYLNEQYF,TGTGCCAGCAGCTGGTACCGGGACAGGGCTTCGGTTTATTTAAACGAGCAGTACTTC
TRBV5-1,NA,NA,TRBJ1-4,CASSLDRSEKLFF,TGCGCCAGCAGCTTGGACAGATCGGAAAAACTGTTTTTT
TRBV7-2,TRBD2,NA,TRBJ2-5,CASSITSGSTETQYF,TGTGCCAGCAGCATAACTAGCGGGAGTACGGAGACCCAGTACTTC
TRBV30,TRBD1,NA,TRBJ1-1,CAWKRTGVNTEAFF,TGTGCCTGGAAAAGGACAGGGGTTAACACTGAAGCTTTCTTT
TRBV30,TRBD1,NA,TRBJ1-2,CAWNLKQGGSYTF,TGTGCCTGGAACTTGAAACAGGGGGGTAGCTACACCTTC
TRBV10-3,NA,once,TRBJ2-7,CAISEPGAYEQYF,TGTGCCATCAGTGAGCCGGGGGCCTACGAGCAGTACTTC
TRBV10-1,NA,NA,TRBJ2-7,CASSGQGDTLSYEQYF,TGCGCCAGCAGTGGCCAAGGGGACACCCTTTCCTACGAGCAGTACTTC
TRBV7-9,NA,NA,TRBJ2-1,CASSLWGEHSYNEQFF,TGTGCCAGCAGCTTATGGGGGGAACATTCCTACAATGAGCAGTTCTTC
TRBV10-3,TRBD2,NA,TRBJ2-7,CAISALAGAYEQYF,TGTGCCATCAGTGCCCTAGCGGGGGCCTACGAGCAGTACTTC
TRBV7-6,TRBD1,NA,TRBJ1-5,CASSPLTGYQPQHF,TGTGCCAGCAGCCCATTGACAGGGTACCAGCCCCAGCATTTT
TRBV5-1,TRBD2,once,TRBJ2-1,CASSWTSGTGNEQFF,TGCGCCAGCAGCTGGACTAGCGGGACGGGCAATGAGCAGTTCTTC
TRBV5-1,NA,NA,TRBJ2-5,CAGSLGQSQETQYF,TGCGCCGGCAGCTTGGGGCAGTCACAAGAGACCCAGTACTTC
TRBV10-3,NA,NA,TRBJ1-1,CAISEVEGSEAFF,TGTGCCATCAGTGAGGTTGAGGGCTCTGAAGCTTTCTTT
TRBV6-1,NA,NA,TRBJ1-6,CASSGRDSYNSPLHF,TGTGCCAGCAGTGGGCGGGACTCCTATAATTCACCCCTCCACTTT
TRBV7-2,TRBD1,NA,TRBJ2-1,CASSYMTGTGINEQFF,TGTGCCAGCAGCTACATGACCGGGACAGGGATAAATGAGCAGTTCTTC
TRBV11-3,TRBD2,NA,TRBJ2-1,CASSPSGWGASSYNEQFF,TGTGCCAGCAGCCCTAGCGGGTGGGGGGCAAGCTCCTACAATGAGCAGTTCTTC
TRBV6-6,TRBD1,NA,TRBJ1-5,CASSYRQGGNQPQHF,TGTGCCAGCAGTTACCGGCAGGGGGGTAATCAGCCCCAGCATTTT
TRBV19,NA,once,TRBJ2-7,CASSLIYNPGAYEQYF,TGTGCCAGTAGTCTTATCTACAACCCGGGAGCCTACGAGCAGTACTTC
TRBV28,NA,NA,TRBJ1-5,CASKDNYSNQPQHF,TGTGCCAGCAAGGACAACTATAGCAATCAGCCCCAGCATTTT
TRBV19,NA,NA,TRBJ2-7,CASRQNLDYEQYF,TGTGCCAGTAGACAGAATCTTGACTACGAGCAGTACTTC